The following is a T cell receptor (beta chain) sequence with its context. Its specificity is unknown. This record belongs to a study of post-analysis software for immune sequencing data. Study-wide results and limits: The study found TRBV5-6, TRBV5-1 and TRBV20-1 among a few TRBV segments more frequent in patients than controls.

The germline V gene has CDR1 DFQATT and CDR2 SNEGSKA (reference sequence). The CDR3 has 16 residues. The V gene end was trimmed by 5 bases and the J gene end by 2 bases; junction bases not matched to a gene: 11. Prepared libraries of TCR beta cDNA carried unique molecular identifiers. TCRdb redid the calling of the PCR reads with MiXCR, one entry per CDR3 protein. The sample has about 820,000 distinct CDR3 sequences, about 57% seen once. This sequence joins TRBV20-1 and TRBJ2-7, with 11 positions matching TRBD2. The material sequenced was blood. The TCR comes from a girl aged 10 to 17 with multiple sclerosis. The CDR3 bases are TGCAGTGCTGTCCATATAGCGGGAGGGTTAGCCTACGAGCAGTACTTC. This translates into CSAVHIAGGLAYEQYF.